Sequencing of this T cell receptor (beta chain) was carried out in a study of technical replicates of blood from several donors (dated by TCRdb to 2017 to 2019). Remarks on this clone: Its antigen is unknown. There are no base qualities to consult, and no much larger clone falls within one base.

V is pared back by 6 bases and J by 5 bases, with 16 bases lying between the germline termini. The germline V gene specifies SQVTM as CDR1 and ANQGSEA as CDR2. The CDR3, from cysteine to phenylalanine, totals 14 residues. Only CDR3 DNA is held: 42 bases, read in frame from base 1. The library relied on the immunoSEQ multiplex PCR assay. TCRdb retrieved this table from immuneACCESS and kept in-frame rearrangements only. Not all clones are present; in checked studies, unresolved V genes account for under half, and no reason is known for the remainder. The sample contains 75,000 to 100,000 clones, about 95% of them found a single time. Clones ranked in the top ten supply about 0.35% of the sample.

Sequenced: T cells isolated from PBMCs. The chain couples TRBV29-1 to TRBJ1-4; possibly the D gene is TRBD1, per 5 matching bases. The sequence came from a human donor in good health. The nucleotide sequence reads as follows: TGCAGCGTGGGAGGGGTGGCCGAGAATGAAAAACTGTTTTTT. It is translated as CSVGGVAENEKLFF.